This passage covers 25 T cell receptor beta chains from one sample sequenced in a study of T cell responses to AZD1222 COVID-19 vaccine. Sequencing was performed with immunoSEQ multiplex PCR; in TCRdb, only in-frame clones are kept and a portion is missing. The table lists about 110,000 clones, about nine tenths of them singletons. The sequences come from peripheral blood, collected on day 0 of AZD1222 vaccination. The receptors come from an adult in good health.

The chain joins TRBV6-6 to TRBJ2-7; 7 nucleotides align to TRBD1. The CDR3 runs 17 residues. In germline, CDR1 is MNHNY, CDR2 SVGAGI (reference sequence). Unmatched junction bases numbered 16, after V lost 5 bases and J lost 3 bases. Here the CDR3 reads CASSRHPPGTDFYEQYF. CDR3 nucleotide sequence: TGTGCCAGCAGTCGCCACCCACCCGGGACAGATTTCTACGAGCAGTACTTC.

This chain connects TRBV6-5 to TRBJ1-6; D unresolved. Trimming pared 0 bases from V and 7 bases from J, leaving 10 bases between. CDR3 size: 15 residues. Germline V gene sequence: CDR1 MNHEY, CDR2 SVGAGI. Here the CDR3 DNA reads TGTGCCAGCAGTTACTCCCCAGACTCCAATTCACCCCTCCACTTT. This encodes CASSYSPDSNSPLHF.

The J gene is TRBJ2-2, the V gene TRBV7-3; D is undetermined. Trimming stripped 5 bases from V and 2 bases from J, with 15 bases between. The CDR3 sequence is 16 residues long. Germline V CDR1 and CDR2: SGHTA, FQGTGA. The CDR3 DNA follows: TGTGCCAGCAGCAAGCTTGCCGGACCCAACACCGGGGAGCTGTTTTTT. This translates into CASSKLAGPNTGELFF.

This clone has just a few counts. The chain's CDR3 is CASSRTIAGGSSYEQYF. CDR3 DNA: TGTGCCAGCTCACGAACGATAGCGGGGGGAAGCTCCTACGAGCAGTACTTC. This sequence joins TRBV18 and TRBJ2-7, with TRBD2 matching 10 bases. The CDR3 is 17 residues long. Trimming removed 4 bases from V and 0 bases from J; junction bases left unmatched: 9. CDR1 and CDR2 (germline): KGHSH, LQKENI.

In its sample, this clone was seen once. The rearrangement links TRBV6-2 or TRBV6-3 to TRBJ1-5; no firm D call. Trimming removed 2 bases at V and 5 bases at J, with 7 bases between. Germline lookup yields CDR1 MNHEY and CDR2 SVGEGT. This CDR3 region has 13 residues. CDR3 protein: CASSYVSDQPQHF. DNA of the CDR3: TGTGCCAGCAGTTACGTGAGTGATCAGCCCCAGCATTTT.

The J gene is TRBJ1-3, the V gene TRBV10-2; D remains unclear. The closer fit of TRBJ2-2 to the DNA end suggests the J call may be wrong. The CDR3 is 14 amino acids. Germline V lookup: CDR1 WSHSY, CDR2 SAAADI. CDR3 amino acids: CAILTSANTGELFF. The CDR3 DNA follows: TGCGCCATTTTAACCAGCGCGAACACCGGGGAGCTGTTTTTT.

The V gene is TRBV7-9, the J gene TRBJ2-3, with TRBD2 identical over 7 bases. The V segment lost 1 base and the J segment 6 bases; nucleotides outside the gene matches: 4. The CDR3 contains 14 residues. CDR1 and CDR2 (germline): SEHNR, FQNEAQ (reference sequence). In DNA, the CDR3 is TGTGCCAGCAGCTTAGACGGGAGGTGGGATACGCAGTATTTT. Translated, it gives CASSLDGRWDTQYF.

In its sample, this clone was seen a few times. The chain has TRBV19 and TRBJ1-2, with D perhaps TRBD1 (5 bases). The CDR3 has 13 amino acids. The V and J ends lost 3 bases and 4 bases respectively, with 9 bases between them. Per germline, CDR1 LNHDA and CDR2 SQIVND (reference sequence). Here the CDR3 reads CASSMDTLYGYTF. DNA for the CDR3: TGTGCCAGTAGTATGGACACCCTCTATGGCTACACCTTC. Variable domain in full (rest from reference TRBV19 and TRBJ1-2): DGGITQSPKYLFRKEGQNVTLSCEQNLNHDAMYWYRQDPGQGLRLIYYSQIVNDFQKGDIAEGYSVSREKKESFPLTVTSAQKNPTAFYLCASSMDTLYGYTFGSGTRLTVV.

The gene calls are TRBV19 and TRBJ2-7; 8 bases are a match to TRBD1. CDR1 is LNHDA, CDR2 SQIVND, per germline (reference sequence). The V gene end was trimmed by 4 bases and the J gene end by 4 bases; junction bases not matched to a gene: 6. This CDR3 is 14 amino acids long. As DNA, the CDR3 is TGTGCCAGTAGTAACAGGGGGTCGTTATACGAGCAGTACTTC. Protein: CASSNRGSLYEQYF.

This chain joins TRBV3-1 (or the pseudogene TRBV3-2) and TRBJ2-1, with D maybe TRBD2 (5 bases). The V and J ends lost 4 bases and 2 bases respectively, with 12 bases between them. The CDR3 totals 15 residues. Germline values: CDR1 LGHDT, CDR2 YNNKEL (reference sequence). The CDR3 spells CASSPLPGAYNEQFF. CDR3 in DNA: TGTGCCAGCAGCCCGCTTCCCGGGGCCTACAATGAGCAGTTCTTC.

This clone was recorded only once. The chain links TRBV11-2 to TRBJ2-7; no clear D gene. Trimming took off 0 bases at V and 6 bases at J, with 15 bases between the two ends. The CDR3 has 15 residues. Germline V gene lookup returns CDR1 SGHAT and CDR2 FQNNGV. This CDR3 is CASSLDAGSNPEQYF. The DNA of the CDR3 is TGTGCCAGCAGCTTAGATGCCGGGTCTAATCCCGAGCAGTACTTC.

The chain couples TRBV4-2 to TRBJ2-1; D is unclear. CDR1 and CDR2 (germline): LGHNA, YNFKEQ. V was cut by 0 bases and J by 0 bases, with 9 bases left in between. The CDR3 is 16 residues long. CDR3 in amino acids: CASSQELPPSYNEQFF. The CDR3 region has the DNA TGTGCCAGCAGCCAAGAACTACCGCCCTCCTACAATGAGCAGTTCTTC.

This chain connects TRBV7-3 to TRBJ2-3; the D gene is possibly TRBD1 (6 bases). The V and J ends lost 3 bases and 4 bases respectively, with 14 bases between them. The CDR3 totals 15 residues. The germline V gene has CDR1 SGHTA and CDR2 FQGTGA. The CDR3 nucleotides read TGTGCCAGCAGCTTGGGGGCCTGGGGTGCAGATACGCAGTATTTT. Its translation: CASSLGAWGADTQYF.

The CDR3 here is CASSLDRASYEQYF. DNA for the CDR3: TGTGCCAGCAGCTTGGACAGGGCATCCTACGAGCAGTACTTC. The chain carries TRBV7-8 and TRBJ2-7; TRBD1 matches 8 bases. Germline CDR1 SGHVS, CDR2 FQNEAQ. The V gene end was trimmed by 3 bases and the J gene end by 1 base; junction bases not matched to a gene: 2. The CDR3 consists of 14 residues.

This chain joins TRBV14 and TRBJ1-4, with no clear D. CDR1 is SGHDN, CDR2 FVKESK, per germline. CDR3 length equals 16 residues. V lost 0 bases to trimming and J lost 7 bases, with 15 bases between them. The CDR3: CASSQDLGPVGEKLFF. CDR3 coding DNA: TGTGCCAGCAGCCAAGATTTGGGTCCGGTGGGTGAAAAACTGTTTTTT.

The V call is TRBV30, the J call TRBJ2-7; D not resolved. V was clipped by 2 bases and J by 2 bases, with 10 bases between them. Germline CDR1 reads GTSNPN; CDR2 reads SVGIG (reference sequence). This CDR3 is 13 amino acids long. The CDR3 DNA reads TGTGCCTGGAGTCTCCGAGGCCCCTACGAGCAGTACTTC. It codes for CAWSLRGPYEQYF.

V gene TRBV2 combines with J gene TRBJ1-4; 8 positions match TRBD1. V gave up 1 base and J gave up 7 bases; unmatched junction bases: 5. Germline CDR1 and CDR2: SNHLY and FYNNEI. CDR3 size: 15 residues. CDR3 residues: CASSEETGAGEKLFF. In nucleotides, the CDR3 is TGTGCCAGCAGTGAAGAGACAGGGGCGGGTGAAAAACTGTTTTTT.

The V and J genes are TRBV5-1 and TRBJ1-2, with 7 nucleotides matching TRBD1. V lost 3 bases, J lost 3 bases, and 5 bases stayed unmatched. The CDR3 totals 14 residues. The germline V gene encodes CDR1 SGHRS and CDR2 YFSETQ. This CDR3 is CASSWGQTDYGYTF. The CDR3 DNA follows: TGCGCCAGCAGCTGGGGACAGACGGACTATGGCTACACCTTC.

This clone was counted once. The genes are TRBV28 and TRBJ1-5; a possible D gene is TRBD1 (6 bases). Between the trimmed V and J ends, which lost 7 bases and 2 bases, there was a span of 12 bases. Germline V gene sequence: CDR1 MDHEN, CDR2 SYDVKM. This CDR3 contains 14 residues. The CDR3: CASTWGAGNQPQHF. CDR3 bases: TGTGCCAGCACCTGGGGGGCAGGCAATCAGCCCCAGCATTTT.

The gene calls are TRBV6-2 or TRBV6-3 and TRBJ2-3, with 9 bases that match TRBD1. V lost 6 bases, J lost 6 bases, and 16 bases stayed unmatched. CDR1 and CDR2 (germline): MNHEY, SVGEGT. The CDR3 extends over 17 amino acids. The CDR3 DNA reads TGTGCCAGCAGCCTTCTACCGGGACAGGGAGATACGGATACGCAGTATTTT. Translating it yields CASSLLPGQGDTDTQYF.

The gene calls are TRBV2 and TRBJ2-3; no firm D call. The CDR3 runs to 13 residues. Germline CDR1 is SNHLY and CDR2 is FYNNEI. With 6 bases removed from V and 1 base from J, the gap between germline ends came to 8 bases. CDR3 protein: CASRQIGTDTQYF. In nucleotides, the CDR3 is TGTGCCAGCAGGCAGATTGGCACAGATACGCAGTATTTT. The whole variable domain, remainder taken from reference TRBV2 and TRBJ2-3, is EPEVTQTPSHQVTQMGQEVILRCVPISNHLYFYWYRQILGQKVEFLVSFYNNEISEKSEIFDDQFSVERPDGSNFTLKIRSTKLEDSAMYFCASRQIGTDTQYFGPGTRLTVL.

The CDR3 nucleotides read TGCGCCAGCAGCCTCACAGGAGGGCGTGAAGGAAACACCATATATTTT. Translating gives CASSLTGGREGNTIYF. The chain employs TRBV5-1 and TRBJ1-3; tentative D call: TRBD1 (5 bases). The CDR3 covers 16 residues. Trimming took 4 bases from V and 4 from J, leaving 18 bases between them. Germline V CDR1 and CDR2: SGHRS, YFSETQ.

The chain joins TRBV7-8 to TRBJ1-2; unclear D gene. The CDR3 length is 14 residues. The V gene's germline CDR1 is SGHVS and CDR2 FQNEAQ. V lost 1 base, J lost 2 bases, and 8 bases lay in between. CDR3 in DNA: TGTGCCAGCAGCTTAGGAGGGCCGAACTATGGCTACACCTTC. This translates into CASSLGGPNYGYTF.

The chain has TRBV6-5 and TRBJ1-3, with D perhaps matching TRBD1 (5 bases). The V end was cut by 0 bases, the J end by 0 bases, with 9 bases between. CDR3 size: 16 residues. CDR1 is MNHEY, CDR2 SVGAGI, per germline. The CDR3 is CASSYSRGSSGNTIYF. DNA of the CDR3: TGTGCCAGCAGTTACTCGAGGGGATCCTCTGGAAACACCATATATTTT.

DNA for the CDR3: TGCGCCAGCAGCTTGGACAGCCCCTCGGGGAACTACTACGAGCAGTACTTC. This translates into CASSLDSPSGNYYEQYF. The rearrangement joins TRBV5-1 to TRBJ2-7, with D perhaps TRBD2 (5 bases). Trimming shortened V by 0 bases and J by 3 bases, and 19 bases separated the two germline ends. This CDR3 contains 17 residues. Germline loops: CDR1 SGHRS, CDR2 YFSETQ.